These 27 T cell receptor beta chains originate from one sample sequenced in a study of blood T cell repertoires in COVID-19. Only in-frame clones appear in the TCRdb table, and some are missing; sequencing was by immunoSEQ multiplex PCR. The data hold 200,000 to 300,000 clones, with 70% to 80% observed a single time. The sequenced sample consisted of peripheral blood. These receptors were obtained from a woman of 80 years or more with acute or convalescent COVID-19.

This clone was counted a few times. The V call is TRBV6-2 or TRBV6-3, the J call TRBJ2-3; TRBD2 agrees at 9 bases. Trimming removed 4 bases from V and 7 bases from J; junction bases left unmatched: 12. CDR1 is MNHEY, CDR2 SVGEGT, per germline. This CDR3 is built from 16 residues. The CDR3 DNA reads as TGTGCCAGCAGTTCCCCAGGGCGGGGGGGCATGTATACGCAGTATTTT. Translating gives CASSSPGRGGMYTQYF.

In DNA form, the CDR3 reads TGTGCCAGCAGGGAAAGACAGAACACTGAAGCTTTCTTT. Its protein product is CASRERQNTEAFF. V and J are TRBV6-6 and TRBJ1-1; D is uncertain. V was pared by 6 bases and J by 1 base, with 9 bases between. Germline V lookup: CDR1 MNHNY, CDR2 SVGAGI (reference sequence). The CDR3 extends over 13 amino acids.

The chain joins TRBV27 to TRBJ1-1, with D possibly matching TRBD1 (6 bases). Looked up from germline, CDR1 is MNHEY and CDR2 is SMNVEV (reference sequence). Trimming cost V 5 bases and J 0 bases, with 16 bases left between them. The CDR3 sequence is 16 residues long. CDR3 amino acids: CASSVIVGTLNTEAFF. The CDR3 nucleotides are TGTGCCAGCAGTGTCATTGTTGGGACACTGAACACTGAAGCTTTCTTT.

The chain combines TRBV7-6 with TRBJ1-2; 7 bases align to TRBD1. This CDR3 region has 16 residues. With V trimmed by 5 bases and J by 4 bases, 13 bases remained unmatched. Germline V gives CDR1 SGHVS, CDR2 FNYEAQ. CDR3 amino acids: CASSPKYRDRSYGYTF. CDR3 DNA: TGTGCCAGCAGCCCAAAATACCGGGACAGAAGCTATGGCTACACCTTC.

V and J are TRBV30 and TRBJ1-2, with a possible D match to TRBD1 (5 bases). Germline V lookup: CDR1 GTSNPN, CDR2 SVGIG (reference sequence). Trimming left V 5 bases short and J 5 bases short, with 15 bases between. The CDR3 is 13 residues long. CDR3 sequence: CAWATGGAYGYTF. The CDR3 DNA follows: TGTGCCTGGGCTACCGGGGGAGCTTATGGCTACACCTTC.

CDR3 region: CASSRDIAGANVLTF. The CDR3 nucleotides are TGTGCCAGTAGCCGGGACATAGCTGGGGCCAACGTCCTGACTTTC. The chain couples TRBV19 to TRBJ2-6; the D gene is possibly TRBD1 (6 bases). Looked up from germline, CDR1 is LNHDA and CDR2 is SQIVND (reference sequence). This CDR3 is 15 amino acids long. The V and J ends lost 6 bases and 2 bases respectively, with 11 bases between them.

This rearrangement joins TRBV19 to TRBJ2-7, with D perhaps matching TRBD2 (6 bases). This CDR3 is built from 17 residues. The germline V and J ends were trimmed by 1 base and 1 base, with 17 bases remaining between them. Germline CDR1 is LNHDA and CDR2 is SQIVND (reference sequence). This CDR3 reads CASSIAGTGDFSYEQYF. CDR3 coding DNA: TGTGCCAGTAGTATAGCAGGGACCGGGGACTTTTCCTACGAGCAGTACTTC.

This clone showed up many times. The chain couples TRBV15 to TRBJ2-1, with TRBD2 matching over 7 bases. V trimming: 0 bases; J trimming: 6 bases; junction bases outside the gene matches: 14. Germline values: CDR1 LNHNV, CDR2 YYDKDF (reference sequence). The CDR3 has 18 residues. In DNA, the CDR3 is TGTGCCACCAGCAGAGAACTGGGGCGGGGGAAACAAGGCAATGAGCAGTTCTTC. It translates to CATSRELGRGKQGNEQFF.

The rearrangement links TRBV6-1 to TRBJ2-7; D uncertain. This CDR3 is 13 amino acids long. Trimming took 2 bases from V and 3 from J, leaving 8 bases between them. Germline assignment: CDR1 MNHNS and CDR2 SASEGT. The DNA of the CDR3 is TGTGCCAGCAGTGAACCTTCTTACTACGAGCAGTACTTC. Amino acid sequence: CASSEPSYYEQYF.

The genes are TRBV5-1 and TRBJ1-5, with TRBD1 matching 7 bases. Trimming took 0 bases from V and 5 from J; bases not matched to a gene: 8. Per the germline V gene, CDR1 is SGHRS and CDR2 is YFSETQ. CDR3 length equals 16 residues. The CDR3 region has the DNA TGCGCCAGCAGCTTGGAGACCGGACAGGATTATCAGCCCCAGCATTTT. It encodes CASSLETGQDYQPQHF. Drawing the rest from reference TRBV5-1 and TRBJ1-5, the complete variable domain is KAGVTQTPRYLIKTRGQQVTLSCSPISGHRSVSWYQQTPGQGLQFLFEYFSETQRNKGNFPGRFSGRQFSNSRSEMNVSTLELGDSALYLCASSLETGQDYQPQHFGDGTRLSIL.

This chain connects TRBV7-5 to TRBJ2-5; the table's D call of TRBD2 was not tested on the DNA. TRBV7-5 counts as a pseudogene. This CDR3 region has 13 residues. The DNA of the CDR3 is TGTGTCAGAAGCTGCGGAGGGGAAGAGACCCAGTACTTC. The encoded protein is CVRSCGGEETQYF.

This clone occurred once. V gene TRBV9 combines with J gene TRBJ2-1; weak D call: TRBD1 (5 bases). Germline V lookup: CDR1 SGDLS, CDR2 YYNGEE. V was cut by 2 bases and J by 2 bases, with 11 bases left in between. This CDR3 is built from 15 residues. This CDR3 is CASSVDGATYNEQFF. CDR3 nucleotide sequence: TGTGCCAGCAGCGTGGATGGGGCTACCTACAATGAGCAGTTCTTC.

The chain carries TRBV29-1 and TRBJ2-3; 13 bases fit TRBD2. V trimming: 6 bases; J trimming: 7 bases; junction bases outside the gene matches: 4. CDR3 length: 13 residues. Germline CDR1 reads SQVTM; CDR2 reads ANQGSEA. In nucleotides, the CDR3 is TGCAGCGTGACTAGCGGGGGGCCACATACGCAGTATTTT. It encodes CSVTSGGPHTQYF.

The gene calls are TRBV7-7 and TRBJ1-3, with 8 bases lining up with TRBD1. The CDR3 spans 15 residues. With 5 bases clipped from V and 3 bases from J, the junction kept 6 bases outside the gene matches. From germline, CDR1 is SSHAT and CDR2 FNYEAQ (reference sequence). Here the CDR3 DNA reads TGTGCCAGCAGCGACTCGACAGGGGTTGGAAACACCATATATTTT. It codes for CASSDSTGVGNTIYF.

The DNA of the CDR3 is TGTGCCAGCGGCTCGGAGTGGGACACTGAAGCTTTCTTT. Its translation: CASGSEWDTEAFF. The V and J genes are TRBV27 and TRBJ1-1; D call uncertain. The CDR3 is 13 amino acids. The germline V gene encodes CDR1 MNHEY and CDR2 SMNVEV (reference sequence). Trimming cost V 8 bases and J 3 bases, with 13 bases left between them.

This clone was seen a few times. The chain combines TRBV5-4 with TRBJ1-1; TRBD1 might be the D (5 bases). The V and J ends lost 3 bases and 6 bases respectively, with 12 bases between them. The CDR3 loop spans 13 amino acids. Germline assignment: CDR1 SGHNT and CDR2 YYREEE (reference sequence). CDR3 in amino acids: CASSSPTGPEAFF. DNA for the CDR3: TGTGCCAGCAGCTCCCCAACAGGCCCTGAAGCTTTCTTT.

The CDR3 here is CASSLVENEQFF. The CDR3 DNA follows: TGTGCCAGCAGCTTAGTTGAGAATGAGCAGTTCTTC. The chain carries TRBV11-3 and TRBJ2-1, with D hard to call. This CDR3 is built from 12 residues. The germline V gene encodes CDR1 SGHNT and CDR2 YENEEA. The V and J ends lost 1 base and 7 bases respectively, with 5 bases between them.

This clone was seen a few times. This chain uses TRBV7-2 with TRBJ1-6, with 7 bases that match TRBD1. Losses at the gene ends were 4 bases for V and 2 bases for J; bases not matched to a gene: 5. CDR1 is SGHTA and CDR2 is FQGNSA in the germline V gene. The CDR3 has 16 residues. The CDR3 spells CASSSNRGAYNSPLHF. DNA of the CDR3: TGTGCCAGCAGCTCCAACAGGGGAGCCTATAATTCACCCCTCCACTTT.

A word on this clone: Within the sample, other DNA sequences also encode this same CDR3. The chain is built from TRBV5-1 and TRBJ1-4; 8 nucleotides agree with TRBD1. Germline V gene lookup returns CDR1 SGHRS and CDR2 YFSETQ. The V segment lost 4 bases and the J segment 5 bases; nucleotides outside the gene matches: 4. The CDR3 covers 14 residues. CDR3 DNA: TGCGCCAGCAGCAGCGGGACAGGAAATGAAAAACTGTTTTTT. As protein: CASSSGTGNEKLFF.

This chain uses TRBV29-1 with TRBJ1-1, with D unclear. Germline assignment: CDR1 SQVTM and CDR2 ANQGSEA. The V and J ends lost 7 bases and 5 bases respectively, with 17 bases between them. CDR3 length: 13 amino acids. CDR3 amino acids: CSAPKPGLTEAFF. Written as DNA, the CDR3 is TGCAGCGCCCCTAAGCCCGGTTTGACTGAAGCTTTCTTT.

CDR3 DNA sequence: TGCGCCAGCACCCTCGGGACAGGGGACAATCAGCCCCAGCATTTT. It is translated as CASTLGTGDNQPQHF. The genes are TRBV10-2 and TRBJ1-5; 10 nucleotides line up with TRBD1. From germline, CDR1 is WSHSY and CDR2 SAAADI. CDR3 length: 15 amino acids. Trimming at V came to 7 bases and at J to 3 bases, leaving 6 bases not matched to a gene.

This chain joins TRBV29-1 and TRBJ1-1, with TRBD1 as a possible D gene (5 bases). Germline V gives CDR1 SQVTM, CDR2 ANQGSEA. The CDR3 is 12 amino acids. The germline V and J ends were trimmed by 4 bases and 7 bases, with 13 bases remaining between them. The DNA of the CDR3 is TGCAGCGTTGCAACGGGGGGGGTTGAAGCTTTCTTT. Residues: CSVATGGVEAFF.

The chain is built from TRBV4-1 and TRBJ2-7, with TRBD2 matching over 11 bases. V lost 3 bases to trimming and J lost 4 bases; unmatched junction nucleotides: 8. This CDR3 spans 16 amino acids. Germline V gene data show CDR1 as MGHRA and CDR2 as YSYEKL. The CDR3 here is CASSHRSLAGAYEQYF. CDR3 DNA: TGCGCCAGCAGCCACCGATCACTAGCGGGAGCTTACGAGCAGTACTTC.

The chain carries TRBV27 and TRBJ1-5, with a possible D match to TRBD1 (5 bases). V gave up 5 bases and J gave up 4 bases, with 21 bases separating them. The CDR3 extends over 17 amino acids. Germline CDR1 MNHEY, CDR2 SMNVEV (reference sequence). The CDR3 sequence: CASSRIRDSGSNQPQHF. The CDR3 DNA is TGTGCCAGCAGTCGTATTAGGGACTCCGGGTCAAATCAGCCCCAGCATTTT.

J is TRBJ2-7 and V is TRBV4-1; D gene unclear. V dropped 0 bases and J dropped 6 bases, with 9 bases sitting between them. The CDR3 spans 13 residues. CDR1 MGHRA and CDR2 YSYEKL come from the germline V gene. CDR3 loop: CASSQDPELEQYF. For the CDR3, the DNA is TGCGCCAGCAGCCAAGATCCGGAGCTCGAGCAGTACTTC.

The V and J genes are TRBV5-6 and TRBJ1-1, with unresolved D. Looked up from germline, CDR1 is SGHDT and CDR2 is YYEEEE. Trimming stripped 3 bases from V and 1 base from J, with 7 bases between. There are 13 residues in the CDR3. The CDR3 DNA reads TGTGCCAGCAGCTATCTAAGGAACACTGAAGCTTTCTTT. Translating gives CASSYLRNTEAFF. Supplemented by reference TRBV5-6 and TRBJ1-1, the full variable domain reads DAGVTQSPTHLIKTRGQQVTLRCSPKSGHDTVSWYQQALGQGPQFIFQYYEEEERQRGNFPDRFSGHQFPNYSSELNVNALLLGDSALYLCASSYLRNTEAFFGQGTRLTVV.

This chain connects TRBV2 to TRBJ2-5; D is uncertain. Germline CDR1 reads SNHLY; CDR2 reads FYNNEI. This CDR3 has 11 residues. V gave up 8 bases and J gave up 5 bases, with 9 bases separating them. The CDR3 sequence: CASSVGETQYF. The CDR3 nucleotides are TGTGCCAGCTCGGTCGGGGAGACCCAGTACTTC.